The 30 T cell receptor beta chains listed next were all sequenced from one sample in a study of T cell changes during pregnancy in multiple sclerosis. Only in-frame clones appear in the TCRdb table, and some are missing; sequencing was by immunoSEQ multiplex PCR. This sample has around 71,000 clones, with approximately 92% found just once. Sequencing was performed on peripheral blood, taken in the third trimester of pregnancy. The receptors were sampled from a female donor with multiple sclerosis, enrolled in a pregnancy study.

The CDR3 DNA reads as TGCGCCAGCAGTGAGTCCCCAGGATCTCACTCTGGAAACACCATATATTTT. Its protein is CASSESPGSHSGNTIYF. The chain uses TRBV10-1 and TRBJ1-3; no clear D. The CDR3 sequence is 17 residues long. V was cut by 0 bases and J by 0 bases, with 12 bases left in between. CDR1 WNHNN and CDR2 SYGVQD come from the germline V gene (reference sequence).

The CDR3, as DNA: TGTGCCAGCAGCGCTACCGGGACAGGGGCCAACTATGGCTACACCTTC. Translated: CASSATGTGANYGYTF. This chain connects TRBV5-5 to TRBJ1-2, with 10 bases identical to TRBD1. With V trimmed by 4 bases and J by 2 bases, 8 bases remained unmatched. Germline CDR1 is SGHKS and CDR2 is YYEKEE (reference sequence). The CDR3 has 16 amino acids. The whole variable domain, remainder taken from reference TRBV5-5 and TRBJ1-2, is DAGVTQSPTHLIKTRGQQVTLRCSPISGHKSVSWYQQVLGQGPQFIFQYYEKEERGRGNFPDRFSARQFPNYSSELNVNALLLGDSALYLCASSATGTGANYGYTFGSGTRLTVV.

The chain is built from TRBV12-5 and TRBJ2-6; D gene unclear. CDR3 length equals 17 residues. CDR1 is LGHNT and CDR2 is FRNRAP in the germline V gene. Trimming cost V 0 bases and J 4 bases, with 13 bases left between them. The CDR3 region is CASGLVLAASGANVLTF. The CDR3 bases are TGTGCTAGTGGTTTGGTACTCGCGGCGAGCGGGGCCAACGTCCTGACTTTC.

The rearrangement uses TRBV19 and TRBJ1-5; 9 nucleotides agree with TRBD1. CDR1 LNHDA and CDR2 SQIVND come from the germline V gene (reference sequence). The J segment lost 0 bases and the V segment lost 9 bases, leaving 6 bases of the junction unmatched. The CDR3 extends over 15 amino acids. CDR3 protein: CASKDRGYSNQPQHF. The CDR3 DNA follows: TGTGCCAGCAAGGACAGGGGATATAGCAATCAGCCCCAGCATTTT.

V is TRBV27 and J is TRBJ2-7, with no clear D. The CDR3 is 12 amino acids. Per the germline V gene, CDR1 is MNHEY and CDR2 is SMNVEV (reference sequence). V was clipped by 3 bases and J by 4 bases, with 7 bases between them. The CDR3 DNA reads as TGTGCCAGCAGTTTTGGCAGTTACGAGCAGTACTTC. It encodes CASSFGSYEQYF.

This clone was counted a few times. This chain uses TRBV7-9 with TRBJ1-1; D is perhaps TRBD1 (6 bases). The germline V gene has CDR1 SEHNR and CDR2 FQNEAQ (reference sequence). The CDR3 covers 14 residues. Trimming removed 5 bases at V and 1 base at J, with 11 bases between. Here the CDR3 reads CASSPRGGNTEAFF. CDR3 nucleotide sequence: TGTGCCAGCAGCCCCCGAGGGGGGAACACTGAAGCTTTCTTT.

The chain links TRBV18 to TRBJ1-5; a possible D gene is TRBD1 (5 bases). The V end lost 4 bases, the J end lost 6 bases, and 16 bases lay between the germline ends. The CDR3 has 15 amino acids. CDR1 is KGHSH, CDR2 LQKENI, per germline. CDR3 region: CASSQGASMAQPQHF. The CDR3 DNA reads as TGTGCCAGCTCACAAGGGGCAAGCATGGCTCAGCCCCAGCATTTT.

The V gene is TRBV7-2, the J gene TRBJ2-3; 10 bases agree with TRBD2. Per germline, CDR1 SGHTA and CDR2 FQGNSA. The CDR3 extends over 17 amino acids. V lost 4 bases, J lost 4 bases, and 11 bases stayed unmatched. The CDR3 coding sequence is TGTGCCAGCAGCTACCGGACTAGCGGAGGGGGCTCAGATACGCAGTATTTT. Encoded protein: CASSYRTSGGGSDTQYF.

The J gene is TRBJ1-3, the V gene TRBV5-1; D may be TRBD1 (6 bases). V lost 4 bases and J 0 bases, leaving 17 bases between the germline ends. CDR1 and CDR2 (germline): SGHRS, YFSETQ. CDR3 length equals 17 residues. CDR3 amino acids: CASSPGGRISSGNTIYF. The CDR3 DNA sequence: TGCGCCAGCAGCCCGGGGGGCAGGATAAGCTCTGGAAACACCATATATTTT. Looking up the rest from reference TRBV5-1 and TRBJ1-3 gives the full variable domain: KAGVTQTPRYLIKTRGQQVTLSCSPISGHRSVSWYQQTPGQGLQFLFEYFSETQRNKGNFPGRFSGRQFSNSRSEMNVSTLELGDSALYLCASSPGGRISSGNTIYFGEGSWLTVV.

The chain links TRBV5-1 to TRBJ2-5; 13 bases map to TRBD2. This CDR3 comprises 16 residues. Germline assignment: CDR1 SGHRS and CDR2 YFSETQ. V trimming: 4 bases; J trimming: 4 bases; junction bases outside the gene matches: 7. The CDR3: CASSRTSGSGGETQYF. The CDR3 DNA reads TGCGCCAGCAGCCGGACTAGCGGGAGTGGTGGAGAGACCCAGTACTTC.

CDR3 bases: TGTGCCAGCAGTTTATCAGGACAGGGCGATCAGCCCCAGCATTTT. Translation: CASSLSGQGDQPQHF. The chain uses TRBV28 and TRBJ1-5, with 8 positions matching TRBD1. J lost 5 bases, V lost 1 base, and 4 bases had no gene match. The CDR3 spans 15 residues. The germline V gene has CDR1 MDHEN and CDR2 SYDVKM.

This chain joins TRBV19 and TRBJ2-7; 12 bases line up with TRBD1. CDR3 length equals 15 residues. V dropped 2 bases and J dropped 4; count of bases not matched to a gene: 3. Germline CDR1 reads LNHDA; CDR2 reads SQIVND (reference sequence). CDR3 sequence: CASSIMGQGAYEQYF. The CDR3 nucleotides read TGTGCCAGTAGTATAATGGGACAGGGGGCTTACGAGCAGTACTTC.

This clone was detected only once. This chain uses TRBV28 with TRBJ1-1; tentatively, D is TRBD1 (6 bases). The CDR3 runs to 14 residues. The V and J ends lost 4 bases and 3 bases respectively, with 12 bases between them. The germline CDR1 and CDR2 sequences are MDHEN and SYDVKM. The CDR3 nucleotides read TGTGCCAGCAGTTCACCAAGGACAGACACTGAAGCTTTCTTT. It specifies CASSSPRTDTEAFF.

The gene calls are TRBV7-9 and TRBJ2-1; 11 bases are a match to TRBD2. J was trimmed by 9 bases and V by 5 bases; bases with no gene match: 9. CDR1 and CDR2 (germline): SEHNR, FQNEAQ (reference sequence). CDR3 size: 15 residues. CDR3: CASSPTSGRLSEQFF. The DNA for the CDR3 is TGTGCCAGCAGCCCAACTAGCGGGAGATTGAGTGAGCAGTTCTTC.

In DNA form, the CDR3 reads TGTGCCAGCAGCGGGAATAGCGGTTCCTACAATGAGCAGTTCTTC. This gives the protein CASSGNSGSYNEQFF. The V gene is TRBV9, the J gene TRBJ2-1, with a weak D call TRBD2 (6 bases). This CDR3 is built from 15 residues. Germline-derived CDR1 and CDR2 are SGDLS and YYNGEE. The germline V and J ends were trimmed by 3 bases and 1 base, with 11 bases remaining between them.

This clone has just a few counts. The genes are TRBV19 and TRBJ2-7, with 9 bases fitting TRBD1. V lost 6 bases and J lost 7; bases outside the gene matches: 13. Germline lookup yields CDR1 LNHDA and CDR2 SQIVND (reference sequence). The CDR3 has 15 residues. The CDR3 DNA follows: TGTGCCAGTAGCGCCGGGACAGGGCCCATCCTGGAGCAGTACTTC. Amino acids: CASSAGTGPILEQYF.

The chain combines TRBV7-9 with TRBJ2-5, with 7 bases fitting TRBD1. CDR3 size: 13 residues. Germline V gene lookup returns CDR1 SEHNR and CDR2 FQNEAQ (reference sequence). Trimming cost V 6 bases and J 5 bases; bases outside gene matches: 6. The CDR3 here is CASSSGTVETQYF. The CDR3, as DNA: TGTGCCAGCAGTTCCGGGACAGTTGAGACCCAGTACTTC.

V and J are TRBV28 and TRBJ1-1; a possible D gene is TRBD1 (5 bases). CDR1 is MDHEN, CDR2 SYDVKM, per germline. CDR3 length: 12 residues. Trimming took off 6 bases at V and 5 bases at J, with 10 bases between the two ends. CDR3 sequence: CASRGGKTEAFF. The CDR3 nucleotides are TGTGCCAGCAGGGGGGGAAAAACTGAAGCTTTCTTT.

The CDR3 region is CASSSWTGGHEQYF. Here the CDR3 DNA reads TGTGCCAGCAGTTCCTGGACAGGGGGCCACGAGCAGTACTTC. The chain carries TRBV27 and TRBJ2-7, with TRBD1 matching over 11 bases. Germline V lookup: CDR1 MNHEY, CDR2 SMNVEV (reference sequence). This CDR3 comprises 14 residues. The ends lost 4 bases at V and 5 bases at J; junction bases unmatched: 4.

The chain recombines TRBV6-5 with TRBJ2-5; the D gene is possibly TRBD2 (6 bases). The germline V gene has CDR1 MNHEY and CDR2 SVGAGI. The CDR3 has 13 residues. V was cut by 2 bases and J by 4 bases, with 8 bases left in between. The CDR3 sequence: CASSYGRGETQYF. The CDR3 DNA follows: TGTGCCAGCAGTTACGGGCGGGGAGAGACCCAGTACTTC.

The J gene is TRBJ2-2, the V gene TRBV30; the D gene is possibly TRBD2 (6 bases). Trimming pared 2 bases from V and 7 bases from J, leaving 17 bases between. The germline V gene has CDR1 GTSNPN and CDR2 SVGIG (reference sequence). The CDR3 loop spans 15 amino acids. In nucleotides, the CDR3 is TGTGCCTGGAGTCCTAAGGGGAGGAACGGCGGGGAGCTGTTTTTT. Its protein product is CAWSPKGRNGGELFF.

This chain connects TRBV2 to TRBJ2-1; 11 nucleotides agree with TRBD2. J was trimmed by 0 bases and V by 8 bases; bases with no gene match: 6. Germline CDR1 reads SNHLY; CDR2 reads FYNNEI. The CDR3 runs to 16 residues. The CDR3 region has the DNA TGTGCCAGCGTAGCGGGAGGGCCCGGCTCCTACAATGAGCAGTTCTTC. Protein: CASVAGGPGSYNEQFF.

The chain joins TRBV7-9 to TRBJ1-5; D perhaps matches TRBD1 (5 bases). V was shortened by 7 bases and J by 4 bases, with 11 bases between the two germline ends. In germline, CDR1 is SEHNR, CDR2 FQNEAQ (reference sequence). This CDR3 has 13 residues. DNA of the CDR3: TGTGCCAGCACCACGGGGGTAAATCAGCCCCAGCATTTT. This codes for CASTTGVNQPQHF.

This clone was recorded a few times. This chain uses TRBV7-9 with TRBJ1-2; D call uncertain. V was trimmed by 5 bases and J by 4 bases, leaving 14 bases between them. The germline V gene has CDR1 SEHNR and CDR2 FQNEAQ (reference sequence). There are 14 residues in the CDR3. Here the CDR3 reads CASSETARGYGYTF. The CDR3 nucleotides read TGTGCCAGCAGCGAGACCGCACGGGGCTATGGCTACACCTTC. Using reference TRBV7-9 and TRBJ1-2 for the parts outside the CDR3, the full variable domain is DTGVSQNPRHKITKRGQNVTFRCDPISEHNRLYWYRQTLGQGPEFLTYFQNEAQLEKSRLLSDRFSAERPKGSFSTLEIQRTEQGDSAMYLCASSETARGYGYTFGSGTRLTVV.

V usage is TRBV6-5 and J usage is TRBJ1-2; D possibly corresponds to TRBD1 (6 bases). Germline CDR1 reads MNHEY; CDR2 reads SVGAGI. The CDR3 spans 15 residues. V was trimmed by 0 bases and J by 3 bases, leaving 11 bases between them. The chain's CDR3 is CASSYSAGGHYGYTF. The CDR3 nucleotides read TGTGCCAGCAGTTACTCCGCCGGGGGGCACTATGGCTACACCTTC.

This clone turned up a few times. V and J are TRBV29-1 and TRBJ2-5; TRBD1 matches 8 bases. Looked up from germline, CDR1 is SQVTM and CDR2 is ANQGSEA. The CDR3 spans 14 residues. Trimming took 7 bases from V and 5 from J; bases not matched to a gene: 12. The CDR3 DNA reads as TGCAGCGCAAGTCCGGACAGGGTGCGTGAGACCCAGTACTTC. This translates into CSASPDRVRETQYF.

The V and J genes are TRBV18 and TRBJ2-2, with TRBD1 matching over 9 bases. With V trimmed by 3 bases and J by 2 bases, 4 bases remained unmatched. Germline CDR1 is KGHSH and CDR2 is LQKENI. The CDR3 runs to 16 residues. CDR3 in amino acids: CASSPGTGFNTGELFF. CDR3 coding DNA: TGTGCCAGCTCACCGGGGACAGGGTTTAACACCGGGGAGCTGTTTTTT. The whole variable domain, filled in from reference TRBV18 and TRBJ2-2, reads NAGVMQNPRHLVRRRGQEARLRCSPMKGHSHVYWYRQLPEEGLKFMVYLQKENIIDESGMPKERFSAEFPKEGPSILRIQQVVRGDSAAYFCASSPGTGFNTGELFFGEGSRLTVL.

J is TRBJ1-2 and V is TRBV28, with TRBD1 matching 8 bases. The CDR3 spans 17 residues. Looked up from germline, CDR1 is MDHEN and CDR2 is SYDVKM. V lost 6 bases, J lost 6 bases, and 18 bases stayed unmatched. DNA for the CDR3: TGTGCCAGCAGCCCCTCTTCCGGGACAGGTGCTTCTAATGGCTACACCTTC. This sequence encodes CASSPSSGTGASNGYTF.

V usage is TRBV19 and J usage is TRBJ1-1; 7 nucleotides match TRBD1. This CDR3 has 16 residues. The V segment lost 3 bases and the J segment 6 bases; nucleotides outside the gene matches: 13. Germline CDR1 and CDR2: LNHDA and SQIVND (reference sequence). The CDR3 loop is CASSILSGGKVPEAFF. Here the CDR3 DNA reads TGTGCCAGTAGTATCCTCTCAGGGGGGAAAGTACCTGAAGCTTTCTTT.

A single count supports this clone. The rearrangement links TRBV14 to TRBJ1-2; tentative D call: TRBD1 (5 bases). V dropped 0 bases and J dropped 1 base, with 12 bases sitting between them. The CDR3 totals 16 residues. CDR1 is SGHDN, CDR2 FVKESK, per germline. CDR3 DNA sequence: TGTGCCAGCAGCCAAGAATCCTCGCAGGGTAACTATGGCTACACCTTC. Translating it yields CASSQESSQGNYGYTF.